A selection of T cell receptor beta chains follows, all from one sample in a study of blood T cell repertoires in COVID-19. TCRdb's table, derived via immunoSEQ multiplex PCR, lists solely in-frame clones and lacks some. The sample contains 180,000 or so clones, approximately 91% of which appear only once. Sequenced: peripheral blood. These receptors were collected from a man in his forties with acute or convalescent COVID-19. CDR3s include the opening cysteine and the closing phenylalanine or tryptophan. The D gene is left open where the match is weak. Size values are once, few and many counts, or a class for expanded clones, and some rows have none.

V: TRBV2; J: TRBJ1-5; size: -; D: TRBD1; DNA: TGTGCCAGCAGTGAAGGGGGAAGGGGGCTGGGTCAGCCCCAGCATTTT; CDR3: CASSEGGRGLGQPQHF
V: TRBV19; J: TRBJ1-1; size: once; D: -; DNA: TGTGCCAGTAGCAACAGGGTAACTGAAGCTTTCTTT; CDR3: CASSNRVTEAFF
V: TRBV6-2/TRBV6-3; J: TRBJ1-5; size: -; D: TRBD1; DNA: TGTGCCAGCAGTGGCGGACAGGGCAACAATCAGCCCCAGCATTTT; CDR3: CASSGGQGNNQPQHF
V: TRBV5-4; J: TRBJ2-2; size: -; D: -; DNA: TGTGCCAGCAGCCCGTTCCAGGGGCTACACACCGGGGAGCTGTTTTTT; CDR3: CASSPFQGLHTGELFF
V: TRBV5-6; J: TRBJ1-1; size: -; D: TRBD1; DNA: TGTGCCAGCAGCCCCAGGGACAGCACTGAAGCTTTCTTT; CDR3: CASSPRDSTEAFF
V: TRBV5-1; J: TRBJ1-2; size: -; D: TRBD1; DNA: TGCGCCAGCAGCTATTCGGGACAGGGGGGCCAAGATGGCTACACCTTC; CDR3: CASSYSGQGGQDGYTF
V: TRBV4-3; J: TRBJ1-1; size: -; D: -; DNA: TGCGCCAGCAGCCTTTCGTACAGTAACACTGAAGCTTTCTTT; CDR3: CASSLSYSNTEAFF
V: TRBV12-3/TRBV12-4; J: TRBJ2-3; size: -; D: -; DNA: TGTGCCAGCAGCCCCCCTGGAGGGCCCACGAATTTT; CDR3: CASSPPGGPTNF
V: TRBV20-1; J: TRBJ2-1; size: -; D: -; DNA: TGCAGTGCTAGGTATTACAATGAGCAGTTCTTC; CDR3: CSARYYNEQFF
V: TRBV6-5; J: TRBJ1-4; size: once; D: -; DNA: TGTGCCAGCAGTCGTTACAGGGTCGGGAATGAAAAACTGTTTTTT; CDR3: CASSRYRVGNEKLFF
V: TRBV11-2; J: TRBJ1-1; size: -; D: -; DNA: TGTGCCAGCAGCCTCCCGGGACACAAGAACACTGAAGCTTTCTTT; CDR3: CASSLPGHKNTEAFF
V: TRBV5-1; J: TRBJ1-1; size: -; D: TRBD1; DNA: TGCGCCAGCAGCTTGCAGGGGGACACTGAAGCTTTCTTT; CDR3: CASSLQGDTEAFF
V: TRBV10-3; J: TRBJ1-1; size: -; D: -; DNA: TGTGCCACCCTGAATTTTGCGTTGGTGGCTTTCTTT; CDR3: CATLNFALVAFF
V: TRBV6-5; J: TRBJ2-1; size: -; D: TRBD2; DNA: TGTGCCAGCAGTTACGGCCGGACTAGCGGGGGAAATGAGCAGTTCTTC; CDR3: CASSYGRTSGGNEQFF
V: TRBV9; J: TRBJ2-2; size: -; D: -; DNA: TGTGCCAGCAGCGTAGCGGCTAGCTCGCGGACCGGGGAGCTGTTTTTT; CDR3: CASSVAASSRTGELFF